These 32 T cell receptor beta chains were sequenced from one sample in a study of T cells in Graves' hyperthyroidism and ophthalmopathy. The TCR beta CDR3 regions underwent amplification using RNA transcripts as the source. The HTBI set primed first-round TCR CDR3 RT-PCR. TCRdb passed the multiplex PCR reads through MiXCR, listing each CDR3 protein once. In the table there are around 690,000 distinct CDR3 sequences, roughly 17% of which are singletons. Sequencing used blood. The receptors originated from a man in his forties or fifties with Graves' hyperthyroidism.

This clonotype was observed many times. The chain carries TRBV6-5 and TRBJ2-5, with D possibly TRBD1 on 7 matching bases. Germline loops: CDR1 MNHEY, CDR2 SVGAGI. CDR3 length equals 13 residues. Trimming took 6 bases from V and 4 from J, leaving 12 bases between them. This chain's CDR3 is CASSHQGGETQYF. CDR3 DNA sequence: TGTGCCAGCAGCCATCAGGGGGGAGAGACCCAGTACTTC.

The sample holds a few counts of this clonotype. The rearrangement joins TRBV3-1 to TRBJ2-5; 13 bases agree with TRBD2. CDR3 length equals 16 residues. In germline, CDR1 is LGHDT, CDR2 YNNKEL (reference sequence). The J segment lost 4 bases and the V segment lost 4 bases, leaving 6 bases of the junction unmatched. CDR3 sequence: CASSRGLAGLGETQYF. The CDR3 nucleotides read TGTGCCAGCAGCCGGGGACTAGCGGGATTGGGAGAGACCCAGTACTTC.

The V and J genes are TRBV6-4 and TRBJ1-1; D remains ambiguous. Trimming removed 5 bases from V and 5 bases from J, with 12 bases in between. Germline V gene data show CDR1 as MRHNA and CDR2 as SNTAGT. CDR3 length: 13 amino acids. The DNA for the CDR3 is TGTGCCAGCAGTTACGCGTTGGGAACTGAAGCTTTCTTT. This codes for CASSYALGTEAFF.

This clonotype was seen repeatedly, ten times or more. The gene calls are TRBV7-2 and TRBJ1-5; D perhaps matches TRBD1 (6 bases). The V gene's germline CDR1 is SGHTA and CDR2 FQGNSA. V was cut by 2 bases and J by 9 bases, with 11 bases left in between. The CDR3 totals 13 residues. CDR3 DNA sequence: TGTGCCAGCAGCTTAACAGGGTTGACGCCCCAGCATTTT. It is translated as CASSLTGLTPQHF.

V and J are TRBV28 and TRBJ2-7; 9 bases are a match to TRBD1. The CDR3 has 17 residues. V lost 2 bases, J lost 1 base, and 9 bases stayed unmatched. Germline CDR1 and CDR2: MDHEN and SYDVKM. The CDR3 loop reads CASSLGLGTGPSYEQYF. Here the CDR3 DNA reads TGTGCCAGCAGTTTAGGGCTTGGGACAGGGCCTTCCTACGAGCAGTACTTC.

This clonotype has more than one count but fewer than ten. The genes are TRBV30 and TRBJ2-5, with D possibly being TRBD2 (6 bases). The CDR3 runs to 14 residues. V shed 5 bases and J shed 7 bases, with 20 bases lying between them. CDR1 is GTSNPN, CDR2 SVGIG, per germline (reference sequence). The CDR3 loop is CAWAYLRGMGTQYF. Here the CDR3 DNA reads TGTGCCTGGGCGTACCTTCGGGGGATGGGGACCCAGTACTTC.

The chain is built from TRBV6-5 and TRBJ2-3; 10 bases match TRBD2. The germline gives CDR1 MNHEY, CDR2 SVGAGI. CDR3 size: 16 residues. The V segment lost 2 bases and the J segment 1 base; nucleotides outside the gene matches: 3. CDR3 region: CASSYRGLAGTDTQYF. The CDR3 bases are TGTGCCAGCAGTTACCGCGGACTAGCGGGCACAGATACGCAGTATTTT.

This clonotype has only a few counts. V and J are TRBV28 and TRBJ2-6; D perhaps matches TRBD2 (6 bases). CDR1 is MDHEN, CDR2 SYDVKM, per germline. Between the trimmed V and J ends, which lost 6 bases and 2 bases, there was a span of 20 bases. This CDR3 has 18 amino acids. DNA for the CDR3: TGTGCCAGCAGCCCACCCTTTGGGGCGGGAACTGGGGCCAACGTCCTGACTTTC. Amino acid sequence: CASSPPFGAGTGANVLTF.

V and J are TRBV5-1 and TRBJ2-5; D is tentatively TRBD1 or TRBD2 (5 bases each). V lost 5 bases to trimming and J lost 3 bases, with 11 bases between them. Germline values: CDR1 SGHRS, CDR2 YFSETQ. The CDR3 length is 13 residues. CDR3 amino acids: CASRPGTEETQYF. The CDR3 DNA follows: TGCGCCAGCAGGCCCGGGACCGAAGAGACCCAGTACTTC.

The chain recombines TRBV24-1 with TRBJ2-5; 11 bases line up with TRBD1. Germline trimming cut 6 bases from V and 4 bases from J; bases unmatched to any gene: 9. Germline V gene data show CDR1 as KGHDR and CDR2 as SFDVKD. The CDR3 is 16 residues long. DNA for the CDR3: TGTGCCACCAGTCTCCCAGGACAGGGGGCTCGAGAGACCCAGTACTTC. This sequence encodes CATSLPGQGARETQYF.

The rearrangement joins TRBV6-1 to TRBJ1-6, with D possibly TRBD1 on 5 matching bases. V was trimmed by 11 bases and J by 10 bases, leaving 18 bases between them. This CDR3 comprises 13 residues. Germline-derived CDR1 and CDR2 are MNHNS and SASEGT. The CDR3: CASLGASGSPLHF. In nucleotides, the CDR3 is TGTGCCTCTCTCGGAGCATCAGGGTCACCCCTCCACTTT.

Worth noting for this clonotype: A much more abundant neighbour one base away suggests this may be a read error. V and J are TRBV7-9 and TRBJ1-4; the D is unclear. The CDR3 is 15 residues long. The germline V gene encodes CDR1 SEHNR and CDR2 FQNEAQ (reference sequence). CDR3 sequence: CASSPPRPTNEKLIF. The CDR3 nucleotides read TGTGCCAGCAGCCCCCCAAGGCCAACTAATGAAAAACTGATTTTT.

CDR3 amino acids: CSVDSLADFNEQFF. CDR3 sequence (DNA): TGCAGCGTTGACTCGCTAGCGGACTTCAATGAGCAGTTCTTC. J is TRBJ2-1 and V is TRBV29-1; TRBD2 agrees at 7 bases. The CDR3 has 14 amino acids. V was pared by 3 bases and J by 6 bases, with 8 bases of the junction left unmatched. Germline-derived CDR1 and CDR2 are SQVTM and ANQGSEA.

This clonotype was picked up many times. The genes are TRBV11-1 and TRBJ1-1; D not resolved. Germline loops: CDR1 SGHAT, CDR2 FQDESV (reference sequence). With 1 base removed from V and 6 bases from J, the gap between germline ends came to 12 bases. The length of the CDR3 is 14 residues. The CDR3 here is CASSLEPLSPEAFF. DNA for the CDR3: TGTGCCAGCAGCTTAGAGCCCCTGAGCCCTGAAGCTTTCTTT.

At least ten counts were recorded for this clonotype. This chain connects TRBV12-3 or TRBV12-4 to TRBJ2-5; D possibly uses TRBD1 or TRBD2 (6 bases each). CDR3 length equals 13 residues. Trimming took 8 bases from V and 5 from J, leaving 15 bases between them. CDR3 nucleotides: TGTGCCAGCGGGTCTCGGGGGCGTGAGACCCAGTACTTC. It encodes CASGSRGRETQYF.

This clonotype showed up many times. V and J are TRBV6-5 and TRBJ1-1; D perhaps matches TRBD1 (5 bases). With 2 bases removed from V and 5 bases from J, the gap between germline ends came to 15 bases. This CDR3 region has 15 residues. Germline V gene lookup returns CDR1 MNHEY and CDR2 SVGAGI. The CDR3 DNA is TGTGCCAGCAGTTACAATGGGCAGGGTAGTACTGAAGCTTTCTTT. Translation gives CASSYNGQGSTEAFF.

The chain carries TRBV24-1 and TRBJ2-1; 10 nucleotides agree with TRBD1. Germline V gives CDR1 KGHDR, CDR2 SFDVKD. V trimming: 4 bases; J trimming: 2 bases; junction bases outside the gene matches: 13. The CDR3 contains 19 residues. CDR3 coding DNA: TGTGCCACCAGTGACCCCGGGACAGGGGCCCTAAAAACCTACAATGAGCAGTTCTTC. Protein: CATSDPGTGALKTYNEQFF.

This clonotype appeared a few times. This chain uses TRBV14 with TRBJ2-3; 7 bases match TRBD2. J was trimmed by 2 bases and V by 4 bases; bases with no gene match: 6. CDR3 length: 15 residues. CDR1 and CDR2 from the germline V gene are SGHDN and FVKESK. Here the CDR3 DNA reads TGTGCCAGCAGCCGGCTAGCGGATTACACAGATACGCAGTATTTT. Encoded protein: CASSRLADYTDTQYF.

This clonotype occurred many times. V usage is TRBV20-1 and J usage is TRBJ1-1; 11 nucleotides align to TRBD1. Unmatched junction bases numbered 9, after V lost 7 bases and J lost 5 bases. Germline CDR1 DFQATT, CDR2 SNEGSKA (reference sequence). There are 14 residues in the CDR3. DNA of the CDR3: TGCAGTGGCAGTGTGGGGACAGGGGGAACTGAAGCTTTCTTT. Translating gives CSGSVGTGGTEAFF.

This clonotype occurred a few times. This chain joins TRBV28 and TRBJ2-2, with 7 bases identical to TRBD1. The J segment lost 4 bases and the V segment lost 6 bases, leaving 8 bases of the junction unmatched. Germline V gene lookup returns CDR1 MDHEN and CDR2 SYDVKM. The CDR3 consists of 15 residues. The CDR3 nucleotides read TGTGCCAGCAGCTCGACAGGGTGGAGCACCGGGGAGCTGTTTTTT. Translation gives CASSSTGWSTGELFF.

This chain uses TRBV15 with TRBJ2-7, with 7 bases aligning to TRBD1. Germline V CDR1 and CDR2: LNHNV, YYDKDF (reference sequence). V lost 6 bases to trimming and J lost 3 bases; unmatched junction nucleotides: 11. This CDR3 is 15 amino acids long. CDR3 loop: CATSDPGTAFYEQYF. CDR3 nucleotide sequence: TGTGCCACCAGTGACCCGGGGACAGCCTTCTACGAGCAGTACTTC.

This clonotype showed up many times. DNA of the CDR3: TGTGCCAGCAGTTTATCCGGGATTAGTGATGAGCAGTACTTC. Translation: CASSLSGISDEQYF. The gene calls are TRBV27 and TRBJ2-7, with a possible D match to TRBD2 (5 bases). The germline CDR1 and CDR2 sequences are MNHEY and SMNVEV (reference sequence). V lost 0 bases, J lost 7 bases, and 13 bases lay in between. The CDR3 covers 14 residues.

This clonotype came up a few times. V gene TRBV7-2 combines with J gene TRBJ2-7; D uncertain. From germline, CDR1 is SGHTA and CDR2 FQGNSA. Trimming took off 5 bases at V and 6 bases at J, with 11 bases between the two ends. This CDR3 contains 12 residues. CDR3 bases: TGTGCCAGCAGCACCCACCTTGGCGAGCAGTACTTC. As protein: CASSTHLGEQYF.

This clonotype was recorded at least ten times. The chain joins TRBV2 to TRBJ2-7; 11 bases map to TRBD2. Germline assignment: CDR1 SNHLY and CDR2 FYNNEI. J lost 1 base, V lost 3 bases, and 2 bases had no gene match. This CDR3 is 15 amino acids long. The CDR3 reads CASSEASGRSYEQYF. CDR3 coding DNA: TGTGCCAGCAGTGAGGCTAGCGGGAGGTCCTACGAGCAGTACTTC.

Details on this clonotype: This could be a read error, since a much larger clone is one nucleotide away. The rearrangement links TRBV10-3 to TRBJ2-7; 9 bases fit TRBD2. Germline values: CDR1 ENHRY, CDR2 SYGVKD. This CDR3 comprises 18 residues. In nucleotides, the CDR3 is TGTGCCATCAGTGAGTCAGGCGGGAGGGGCCCTCGTTCCTACGAGCAGCACTTC. Protein product: CAISESGGRGPRSYEQHF.

This clonotype was found many times. The CDR3, as DNA: TGTGCCAGCAGGAGGGCCGGGACAGGGCGAGAGCGCGAGCAGTACTTC. It translates to CASRRAGTGREREQYF. The chain links TRBV6-1 to TRBJ2-7; 9 bases map to TRBD1. Germline V CDR1 and CDR2: MNHNS, SASEGT. V shed 6 bases, J shed 6 bases, and the junction held 15 bases outside the gene matches. The CDR3 runs to 16 residues.

This clonotype showed up just a few times. The gene calls are TRBV30 and TRBJ2-7, with D maybe TRBD1 (6 bases). CDR1 is GTSNPN and CDR2 is SVGIG in the germline V gene (reference sequence). Deletions cut 0 bases from V and 6 bases from J, with 9 bases between. The CDR3 is made up of 12 amino acids. The CDR3 is CAWSVWGLEQYF. The CDR3 DNA reads as TGTGCCTGGAGTGTGTGGGGGCTCGAGCAGTACTTC.

With regard to this clonotype: Given a much more abundant clone one base away, this may be a read error. The V gene is TRBV12-3 or TRBV12-4, the J gene TRBJ1-2, with D unclear. The CDR3 has 14 amino acids. The DNA for the CDR3 is TGTGCCAGCAGTTTACGGCGGGCTAACTATGGCAACACCTTC. Encoded protein: CASSLRRANYGNTF.

This clonotype was picked up a small number of times. V and J are TRBV20-1 and TRBJ2-1; D is possibly TRBD1 (6 bases). CDR1 and CDR2 (germline): DFQATT, SNEGSKA (reference sequence). This CDR3 contains 12 residues. V lost 8 bases to trimming and J lost 2 bases, with 10 bases between them. DNA of the CDR3: TGCAGTCCCAGGGGCACCTACAATGAGCAGTTCTTC. It yields the protein CSPRGTYNEQFF.

Many counts were recorded for this clonotype. This rearrangement joins TRBV9 to TRBJ2-7, with 9 bases lining up with TRBD2. Germline trimming cut 3 bases from V and 5 bases from J; bases unmatched to any gene: 9. Per the germline V gene, CDR1 is SGDLS and CDR2 is YYNGEE. The CDR3 runs 15 residues. CDR3 sequence reads: CASSDTSGPSHEQYF. Written as DNA, the CDR3 is TGTGCCAGCAGCGATACTAGCGGGCCGTCCCACGAGCAGTACTTC.

V gene TRBV5-1 combines with J gene TRBJ2-7; 10 bases are shared with TRBD2. V trimming: 4 bases; J trimming: 6 bases; junction bases outside the gene matches: 7. Germline V gives CDR1 SGHRS, CDR2 YFSETQ. The CDR3 loop spans 14 amino acids. The DNA of the CDR3 is TGCGCCAGCAGCCCCAAGCGGGAGGGCCTCGAGCAGTACTTC. This sequence encodes CASSPKREGLEQYF.

This clonotype was seen ten or more times. The V call is TRBV27, the J call TRBJ2-2; 10 nucleotides align to TRBD2. The junction had 13 bases not matched to a gene; V was cut back by 5 bases and J by 7 bases. This CDR3 has 17 residues. The germline gives CDR1 MNHEY, CDR2 SMNVEV (reference sequence). DNA for the CDR3: TGTGCCAGCAGTCCCGGGACTAGCGAAGCTTACGGCGGGGAGCTGTTTTTT. Translating it yields CASSPGTSEAYGGELFF.